Below are 5 T cell receptor beta chains sequenced from a single sample in a study of T cell changes during pregnancy in multiple sclerosis. Assay: immunoSEQ multiplex PCR; the TCRdb copy retains only in-frame clones and omits some. In the table there are about 77,000 clones, more than 85% of which are singletons. Sample: peripheral blood, taken after pregnancy. These receptors all stem from a female donor in good health, enrolled as a control in a pregnancy study.

The chain joins TRBV30 to TRBJ1-5; TRBD1 matches 9 bases. V trimming: 1 base; J trimming: 3 bases; junction bases outside the gene matches: 7. This CDR3 region has 16 residues. CDR1 GTSNPN and CDR2 SVGIG come from the germline V gene (reference sequence). For the CDR3, the DNA is TGTGCCTGGAGTGACCCGGGGACAGGGAACAATCAGCCCCAGCATTTT. Protein sequence: CAWSDPGTGNNQPQHF. The full variable domain, in which reference TRBV30 and TRBJ1-5 provide the parts outside the CDR3, is SQTIHQWPATLVQPVGSPLSLECTVEGTSNPNLYWYRQAAGRGLQLLFYSVGIGQISSEVPQNLSASRPQDRQFILSSKKLLLSDSGFYLCAWSDPGTGNNQPQHFGDGTRLSIL.

The chain is built from TRBV28 and TRBJ1-5; D possibly corresponds to TRBD1 (6 bases). The CDR3 has 13 amino acids. Germline CDR1 MDHEN, CDR2 SYDVKM. The V end lost 1 base, the J end lost 5 bases, and 6 bases lay between the germline ends. Here the CDR3 reads CASSLSGDQPQHF. The CDR3 coding sequence is TGTGCCAGCAGTTTATCAGGGGATCAGCCCCAGCATTTT.

V usage is TRBV7-9 and J usage is TRBJ1-5, with TRBD1 matching 11 bases. V lost 6 bases and J lost 7; bases outside the gene matches: 2. Germline assignment: CDR1 SEHNR and CDR2 FQNEAQ (reference sequence). The CDR3 extends over 13 amino acids. The CDR3 reads CASSGTGGQPQHF. The CDR3 DNA follows: TGTGCCAGCAGTGGGACAGGGGGGCAGCCCCAGCATTTT.

This chain connects TRBV15 to TRBJ2-7; 9 nucleotides agree with TRBD2. Germline lookup yields CDR1 LNHNV and CDR2 YYDKDF (reference sequence). V lost 1 base and J lost 1; bases outside the gene matches: 5. This CDR3 has 16 amino acids. CDR3 region: CATSRVLAGMSYEQYF. Written as DNA, the CDR3 is TGTGCCACCAGCAGAGTCCTAGCGGGGATGTCCTACGAGCAGTACTTC.

This clone came up a few times. V and J are TRBV27 and TRBJ1-4; D unresolved. V was trimmed by 2 bases and J by 7 bases, leaving 11 bases between them. Germline lookup yields CDR1 MNHEY and CDR2 SMNVEV (reference sequence). The CDR3 is 14 residues long. The CDR3 coding sequence is TGTGCCAGCAGTTTAATTGGGGAGGGTGAAAAACTGTTTTTT. Protein sequence: CASSLIGEGEKLFF.